Listed below are T cell receptor beta chains from one sample, sequenced in a study of blood T cells in healthy people across ages. TCRdb re-called the 5' RACE reads through MiXCR, storing one row per CDR3 protein. Of around 1,000,000 distinct CDR3 sequences in the sample, approximately 25% were seen once. The data were also submitted as part of a second study, on T cells of mothers and their children.

The sequenced sample consisted of blood. The receptors originated from a girl aged 2 to 9 in good health. Both conserved end residues are part of each CDR3. D genes are given only for firm matches. Clone size is shown for a subset of rows, as once, few, many or a class of expanded clone.

V	D	J	length	size	DNA	CDR3
TRBV7-9	NA	TRBJ1-2	14	NA	TGTGCCAGCAGCTTTGGGTTGGGTCCCTATGGCTACACCTTC	CASSFGLGPYGYTF
TRBV5-8	NA	TRBJ1-4	15	NA	TGTGCCAGCAGCTTGGATGGGACGGCCTATGAAAAACTGTTTTTT	CASSLDGTAYEKLFF
TRBV6-5	TRBD2	TRBJ2-2	16	many	TGTGCCAGCAGTTACTCGGGACTAGCGGGAAACGGGGAGCTGTTTTTT	CASSYSGLAGNGELFF
TRBV28	TRBD2	TRBJ2-5	15	NA	TGTGCCAGCAGTTTAAGGGGACTAGCAGAAGAGACCCAGTACTTC	CASSLRGLAEETQYF
TRBV7-3	NA	TRBJ2-2	14	few	TGTGCCAGCAGCTTCAACGGGAACACCGGGGAGCTGTTTTTT	CASSFNGNTGELFF
TRBV7-7	NA	TRBJ2-5	17	few	TGTGCTAGCAGCTTGATTGGAACCCCGGGACATTTGTGGGAGCAGTACTTC	CASSLIGTPGHLWEQYF
TRBV24-1	NA	TRBJ2-4	15	NA	TGTGCCACCAGTGATGAAATGGGGGCCAAAAACATTCAGTACTTC	CATSDEMGAKNIQYF
TRBV4-1	NA	TRBJ2-1	15	many	TGCGCCAGCAGCCAAGGAGGGGGCTCCTACAATGAGCAGTTCTTC	CASSQGGGSYNEQFF
TRBV12-3/TRBV12-4	TRBD2	TRBJ2-1	15	few	TGTGCCGGCAGTCTCGGGACTAGCGGGATGAACGAGCAGTTCTTC	CAGSLGTSGMNEQFF
TRBV9	NA	TRBJ1-1	15	NA	TGTGCCAGCAGCGTAGGGGGGGGCGAAGGCACTGAAGCTTTCTTT	CASSVGGGEGTEAFF
TRBV3-1	NA	TRBJ2-3	14	NA	TGTGCCAGCAGCCAAGGCTACGGCACAGATACGCAGTATTTT	CASSQGYGTDTQYF
TRBV28	TRBD2	TRBJ2-4	20	NA	TGTGCCAGCAGTTTAGCCGTTTGGTTAAGGACTAGCGGGAGACACAACATTCAGTACTTC	CASSLAVWLRTSGRHNIQYF
TRBV3-1	NA	TRBJ2-1	14	many	TGTGCCAGCAGCCAAGGATTGGAAAGCAATGAGCAGTTCTTC	CASSQGLESNEQFF
TRBV29-1	NA	TRBJ2-4	13	once	TGCAGCGTTGTGGAGGGGAGCAAAAACATTCAGTACTTC	CSVVEGSKNIQYF
TRBV5-6	NA	TRBJ2-3	15	few	TGTGCCAGCAGCTTGGTGGCAGGGCGGACAGATACGCAGTATTTT	CASSLVAGRTDTQYF
TRBV7-9	TRBD1	TRBJ2-5	17	NA	TGTGCCAGCAGCTTAGGGTCAGGGGGCCGGCCGGGAGAGACCCAGTACTTC	CASSLGSGGRPGETQYF
TRBV29-1	NA	TRBJ2-7	13	few	TGCAGCGTTAGAAATACCGCCTCGCACGAGCAGTACTTC	CSVRNTASHEQYF
TRBV25-1	NA	TRBJ2-3	14	NA	TGTGCCAGCAGTGACAGTCCTAGCACAGATACGCAGTATTTT	CASSDSPSTDTQYF
TRBV4-1	NA	TRBJ2-7	14	NA	TGCGCCAGCAGCCCCCCGAACCTCTCCTACGAGCAGTACTTC	CASSPPNLSYEQYF
TRBV29-1	NA	TRBJ2-3	15	NA	TGCAGCGTCGGTGGGACCGCCCCTAGCACAGATACGCAGTATTTT	CSVGGTAPSTDTQYF
TRBV7-9	TRBD2	TRBJ2-3	17	NA	TGTGCCAGCAGCTCCACCGTCCAGCGGGAGGCCACAGATACGCAGTATTTT	CASSSTVQREATDTQYF
TRBV4-2	NA	TRBJ1-1	13	few	TGTGCCAGCAGCCAGCCAGGAGACACTGAAGCTTTCTTT	CASSQPGDTEAFF
TRBV11-2	NA	TRBJ1-1	13	few	TGTGCCAGCAGCTTAGATCGAGACACCCGGGCTTTCTTT	CASSLDRDTRAFF
TRBV3-1	TRBD2	TRBJ2-3	16	NA	TGTGCCAGCAGCCAGAATAGCGGGGGAAGGACAGATACGCAGTATTTT	CASSQNSGGRTDTQYF
TRBV7-9	TRBD2	TRBJ2-7	15	few	TGTGCCAGCAGCCCCCGACTAGCGGCTACCTACGAGCAGTACTTC	CASSPRLAATYEQYF
TRBV11-2	NA	TRBJ1-2	16	NA	TGTGCCAGCAGCTTAGTTCGGGCGGCAGCTAACTATGGCTACACCTTC	CASSLVRAAANYGYTF
TRBV4-2	TRBD2	TRBJ2-1	16	few	TGTGCCAGCAGCTCCTCCCCCAGCGGGAGTATAGGTGAGCAGTTCTTC	CASSSSPSGSIGEQFF
TRBV20-1	TRBD2	TRBJ2-7	16	few	TGCAGTGCTTGGGGGACTAGCGGGACCAGGGGCTACGAGCAGTACTTC	CSAWGTSGTRGYEQYF
TRBV27	NA	TRBJ1-2	16	few	TGTGCCAGCAGTTCCCTCCCCGCGGCCGGGGACTATGGCTACACCTTC	CASSSLPAAGDYGYTF
TRBV5-1	NA	TRBJ2-7	15	few	TGCGCCAGCAGCTTCGGGACACTTCGCAACTACGAGCAGTACTTC	CASSFGTLRNYEQYF
TRBV20-1	NA	TRBJ1-1	14	NA	TGCAGTGCTAGAGCTCCGACCTCGAACACTGAAGCTTTCTTT	CSARAPTSNTEAFF
TRBV29-1	TRBD1	TRBJ2-3	15	few	TGCAGCGTCGCCTTTACAGGGGGCCGCACAGATACGCAGTATTTT	CSVAFTGGRTDTQYF
TRBV7-6	NA	TRBJ2-7	13	NA	TGTGCCAGCAGCGCTTTGGCCAGGGCCGAGCAGTACTTC	CASSALARAEQYF
TRBV20-1	NA	TRBJ2-5	18	few	TGCAGTGCTAGAGGACTAGGAGGGGGGCCGTACGAACAAGAGACCCAGTACTTC	CSARGLGGGPYEQETQYF
TRBV29-1	NA	TRBJ2-5	13	few	TGCAGCTTCGGGTTGGGGGGCGCAGAGACCCAGTACTTC	CSFGLGGAETQYF
TRBV5-6	NA	TRBJ1-2	15	NA	TGTGCCAGCAGCTTGGTGGCAGCCTCGTCCTATGGCTACACCTTC	CASSLVAASSYGYTF
TRBV20-1	NA	TRBJ2-7	13	few	TGCAGTGCCGAGAGGACGGGTTCCTACGAGCAGTACTTC	CSAERTGSYEQYF
TRBV7-7	TRBD2	TRBJ2-1	16	NA	TGTGCTAGCAGCCCCGGACTAGCGGAAAAGTACGGTGAGCAGTTCTTC	CASSPGLAEKYGEQFF
TRBV20-1	TRBD2	TRBJ2-7	14	NA	TGCAGTGCTGCGGGACTAGCGGGACTCTACGAGCAGTACTTC	CSAAGLAGLYEQYF
TRBV7-2	NA	TRBJ2-5	16	few	TGTGCCAGCACCTCCTTCGTGGGAAGGGCAGAAGAGACCCAGTACTTC	CASTSFVGRAEETQYF
TRBV4-3	NA	TRBJ1-6	15	NA	TGCGCCAGCAGCCAAGATGCCAGGGACAATTCACCCCTCCACTTT	CASSQDARDNSPLHF
TRBV19	NA	TRBJ2-1	15	NA	TGTGCCAGTAGTATCGGACAGCTTTCCTACAATGAGCAGTTCTTC	CASSIGQLSYNEQFF
TRBV20-1	TRBD1	TRBJ1-2	12	few	TGCAGTGCGGGACAGGAAATCGATGGCTACACCTTC	CSAGQEIDGYTF
TRBV7-9	TRBD2	TRBJ2-1	17	NA	TGTGCCAGCAGCTTACTGGGGAAGCGGGGGGGCTGGCATGAGCAGTTCTTC	CASSLLGKRGGWHEQFF
TRBV24-1	NA	TRBJ2-2	16	NA	TGTGCCACCAGTGATCTTGCGGGACAGATCACCGGGGAGCTGTTTTTT	CATSDLAGQITGELFF
TRBV27	NA	TRBJ2-7	16	few	TGTGCCAGCAGTTTTAGTGGCGGGGACATCACCTACGAGCAGTACTTC	CASSFSGGDITYEQYF
TRBV28	TRBD1	TRBJ2-7	12	few	TGTGCCAGCAGTACAGGGGGAGGAGAGCAGTACTTC	CASSTGGGEQYF
TRBV9	NA	TRBJ1-4	16	NA	TGTGCCGGCAGCGTCCTGATCTCAGCAGGGACTGAAAAACTGTTTTTT	CAGSVLISAGTEKLFF
TRBV15	TRBD1	TRBJ2-6	14	NA	TGTGCCACCGCGACAGGGGCTGGGGCCAACGTCCTGACTTTC	CATATGAGANVLTF
TRBV20-1	TRBD2	TRBJ2-7	13	NA	TGCAGTGCTGAACTAGCGGGAGCTGGTGAGCAGTACTTC	CSAELAGAGEQYF
TRBV6-1	NA	TRBJ1-2	15	few	TGTGCCAGCAGGCTTCGGGAGGATTTGGTCTATGGCTACACCTTC	CASRLREDLVYGYTF
TRBV7-3	NA	TRBJ2-1	15	few	TGTGCCAGCAGCTTCGCAGGGAGCTCCTACAATGAGCAGTTCTTC	CASSFAGSSYNEQFF
TRBV28	TRBD2	TRBJ2-5	17	NA	TGTGCCAGCAGTCCCCCCGGGACTAGCGGATTCCAAGAGACCCAGTACTTC	CASSPPGTSGFQETQYF
TRBV3-1	NA	TRBJ1-2	14	few	TGTGCCAGCAGCCAAGAGCGACAGATCTATGGCTACACCTTC	CASSQERQIYGYTF
TRBV20-1	NA	TRBJ2-7	13	NA	TGCAGTGCTAGGGCAGTTAGCGGCTACGAGCAGTACTTC	CSARAVSGYEQYF
TRBV27	NA	TRBJ2-5	15	NA	TGTGCCAGCAGTCCCACCCCGGGGTTCCAAGAGACCCAGTACTTC	CASSPTPGFQETQYF
TRBV20-1	TRBD2	TRBJ2-1	14	NA	TGCAGTGCTGGGACTAGCGGGGGATTGGATGAGCAGTTCTTC	CSAGTSGGLDEQFF